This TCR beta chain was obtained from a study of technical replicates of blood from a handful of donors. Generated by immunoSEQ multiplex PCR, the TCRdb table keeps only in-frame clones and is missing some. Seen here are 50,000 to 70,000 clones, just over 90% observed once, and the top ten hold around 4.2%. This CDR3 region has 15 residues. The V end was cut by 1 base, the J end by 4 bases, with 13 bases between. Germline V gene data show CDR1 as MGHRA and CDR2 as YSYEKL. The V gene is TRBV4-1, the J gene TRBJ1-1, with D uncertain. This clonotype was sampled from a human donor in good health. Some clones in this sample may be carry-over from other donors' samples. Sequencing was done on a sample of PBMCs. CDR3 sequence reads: CASSQVWVSGTEAFF. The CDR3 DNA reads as TGCGCCAGCAGCCAAGTTTGGGTTTCAGGCACTGAAGCTTTCTTT.